These T cell receptor beta chains were read from a single sample in a study of T cell responses to AZD1222 COVID-19 vaccine. TCRdb's copy holds only in-frame clones and misses some; the assay was immunoSEQ multiplex PCR. The sample lists roughly 100,000 clones, 75% to 90% occurring once. The sample here was peripheral blood, taken 28 days after the second AZD1222 dose. The receptors stem from an adult who received the AZD1222 COVID-19 vaccine. Both conserved end residues are part of each CDR3. The order of the fields is D gene, J gene, V gene, clone size, CDR3 DNA, CDR3 protein. D genes are given only for firm matches. A clone size is listed for some rows: how often the clone was seen (once, few, many), or a class if it is expanded.

D: -
J: TRBJ1-1
V: TRBV10-1
size: -
DNA: TGCGCCAGCACTGCCCTATGGGCTCGGACCAAGAACACTGAAGCTTTCTTT
CDR3: CASTALWARTKNTEAFF

D: -
J: TRBJ2-1
V: TRBV5-1
size: -
DNA: TGCGCCAGCAGCTTGGTTACGGCCGACAATGAGCAGTTCTTC
CDR3: CASSLVTADNEQFF

D: -
J: TRBJ2-4
V: TRBV7-2
size: -
DNA: TGTGCCAGCAGCTTAGCTCCCGGCAAAAACATTCAGTACTTC
CDR3: CASSLAPGKNIQYF

D: TRBD2
J: TRBJ2-3
V: TRBV5-1
size: -
DNA: TGCGCCAGCAGCGAACTAGCGGGAGGCACAGATACGCAGTATTTT
CDR3: CASSELAGGTDTQYF

D: TRBD1
J: TRBJ1-2
V: TRBV3-1/TRBV3-2
size: -
DNA: TGTGCCAGCAGCCTCGGGACAGGGGATGGCTACACCTTC
CDR3: CASSLGTGDGYTF

D: -
J: TRBJ2-6
V: TRBV7-9
size: -
DNA: TGTGCCTTTCTGGGGGGCTCTGGGGCCAACGTCCTGACTTTC
CDR3: CAFLGGSGANVLTF

D: -
J: TRBJ2-3
V: TRBV27
size: -
DNA: TGTGCCAGCAGCTCCCCCCCCGATACGCAGTATTTT
CDR3: CASSSPPDTQYF

D: -
J: TRBJ1-2
V: TRBV7-2
size: once
DNA: TGTGCCAGCAGCTTAGAGGGGGTCCGGTATGGCTACACCTTC
CDR3: CASSLEGVRYGYTF

D: -
J: TRBJ2-1
V: TRBV30
size: -
DNA: TGTGCCTGGAGTAATACGGGAGTTCTTTTCGCTGAGCAGTTCTTC
CDR3: CAWSNTGVLFAEQFF

D: TRBD1
J: TRBJ2-7
V: TRBV3-1/TRBV3-2
size: -
DNA: TGTGCCAGCAGCCAAGAGCCACAGGGGGGTGAGATGGAGCAGTACTTC
CDR3: CASSQEPQGGEMEQYF

D: TRBD2
J: TRBJ2-3
V: TRBV24-1
size: -
DNA: TGTGCCACCAGTGACCGGACTAGCGGGAGGTCGGGAGATACGCAGTATTTT
CDR3: CATSDRTSGRSGDTQYF

D: -
J: TRBJ1-5
V: TRBV7-2
size: few
DNA: TGTGCCAGCAGCTTAGAACAGAATCAGCCCCAGCATTTT
CDR3: CASSLEQNQPQHF

D: TRBD2
J: TRBJ2-1
V: TRBV5-5
size: -
DNA: TGTGCCAGCAGCCCGGGACTAGCGGGAGGGCCTTCCTACAATGAGCAGTTCTTC
CDR3: CASSPGLAGGPSYNEQFF

D: -
J: TRBJ2-7
V: TRBV5-1
size: -
DNA: TGCGCCAGCAGCTTGAAGTCGTCAGTGTGGGACCCAATCTCCTACGAGCAGTACTTC
CDR3: CASSLKSSVWDPISYEQYF

D: -
J: TRBJ2-1
V: TRBV18
size: -
DNA: TGTGCCAGCTCACCACAGGTCGTCAATGAGCAGTTCTTC
CDR3: CASSPQVVNEQFF

D: TRBD1
J: TRBJ1-1
V: TRBV18
size: -
DNA: TGTGCCAGCTCACCAGGGAGACAGGGGATGAACACTGAAGCTTTCTTT
CDR3: CASSPGRQGMNTEAFF

D: -
J: TRBJ1-6
V: TRBV27
size: few
DNA: TGTGCCAGTAGAAACCCAAGAGGGAAGTATAATTCACCCCTCCACTTT
CDR3: CASRNPRGKYNSPLHF

D: -
J: TRBJ1-2
V: TRBV19
size: once
DNA: TGTGCCAGTAGTTTCGGACAGCACTATGGCTACACCTTC
CDR3: CASSFGQHYGYTF

D: -
J: TRBJ1-5
V: TRBV19
size: -
DNA: TGTGCCAGTAGTACCACCTTCCCAGGGCCCCAGCATTTT
CDR3: CASSTTFPGPQHF

D: -
J: TRBJ2-3
V: TRBV18
size: -
DNA: TGTGCCAGCTCACCCCGCCTGGGGCCGGGCGCAGATACGCAGTATTTT
CDR3: CASSPRLGPGADTQYF

D: -
J: TRBJ2-1
V: TRBV11-2
size: -
DNA: TGTGCCAGCAGCTTAGTAAACGGGGTCAACAATGAGCAGTTCTTC
CDR3: CASSLVNGVNNEQFF

D: -
J: TRBJ2-7
V: TRBV19
size: -
DNA: TGTGCCAGTAGTATATTGGGGGGAACGTCCTACTACGAGCAGTACTTC
CDR3: CASSILGGTSYYEQYF

D: -
J: TRBJ1-2
V: TRBV28
size: -
DNA: TGTGCCACCGGAGTGAACTATGGCTACACCTTC
CDR3: CATGVNYGYTF

D: -
J: TRBJ2-2
V: TRBV6-5
size: -
DNA: TGTGCCAGCAGCACCTGGGACCAAGGAGGCGGGGAGCTGTTTTTT
CDR3: CASSTWDQGGGELFF

D: -
J: TRBJ2-2
V: TRBV4-2
size: -
DNA: TGTGCCAGCAGCCAATTAACCGGGGAGCTGTTTTTT
CDR3: CASSQLTGELFF

D: TRBD1
J: TRBJ1-2
V: TRBV7-9
size: once
DNA: TGTGCCAGCAGCCTCGCAGGGGGAGGCAACTATGGCTACACCTTC
CDR3: CASSLAGGGNYGYTF

D: -
J: TRBJ1-1
V: TRBV27
size: once
DNA: TGTGCCAGCAGTTCCTTCCGGAACACTGAAGCTTTCTTT
CDR3: CASSSFRNTEAFF

D: -
J: TRBJ1-4
V: TRBV4-3
size: -
DNA: TGCGCCAGCAGCCCCGCGGCCGGGGCCCAAACTAATGAAAAACTGTTTTTT
CDR3: CASSPAAGAQTNEKLFF

D: -
J: TRBJ2-2
V: TRBV27
size: -
DNA: TGTGCCAGCACAGGGGCGAACACCGGGGAGCTGTTTTTT
CDR3: CASTGANTGELFF

D: -
J: TRBJ2-3
V: TRBV19
size: -
DNA: TGTGCCAGTACCCGTTTGGGCGGCCACACAGATACGCAGTATTTT
CDR3: CASTRLGGHTDTQYF

D: -
J: TRBJ2-3
V: TRBV3-1/TRBV3-2
size: once
DNA: TGTGCCAGCAGCCAAGTGGGAAGCGTCCTCACAGATACGCAGTATTTT
CDR3: CASSQVGSVLTDTQYF

D: -
J: TRBJ2-7
V: TRBV19
size: -
DNA: TGTGCCACCTCCACCTCCTACGAGCAGTACTTC
CDR3: CATSTSYEQYF

D: -
J: TRBJ2-5
V: TRBV7-8
size: -
DNA: TGTGCCAGCAGCTTAGCCGGGACCCCACCTGGGACCCAGTACTTC
CDR3: CASSLAGTPPGTQYF

D: TRBD2
J: TRBJ2-7
V: TRBV15
size: once
DNA: TGTGCCACCGGAGCGGGAGGATCAGACGAGCAGTACTTC
CDR3: CATGAGGSDEQYF

D: TRBD1
J: TRBJ1-2
V: TRBV5-6
size: -
DNA: TGTGCCAGCAGCTTGGGAAGGGGGCAGACGGGCTACACCTTC
CDR3: CASSLGRGQTGYTF